These 21 T cell receptor beta chains were all obtained from the same sample, sequenced in a study of CD8+CD57+ T cells in acquired aplastic anemia. Investigators profiled TCR beta VDJ and CDR3 from genomic DNA template. MiXCR was run by TCRdb on the reads, yielding one entry per CDR3 protein. This sample has about 200,000 distinct CDR3 sequences, with about 62% found just once. By flow cytometry, patients selected for sequencing had shown an expansion of CD8+CD57+ cells. Sequences were obtained from sorted CD4+, CD8+, or CD8+CD57+ T cells (not recorded which) from PBMCs. All receptors derive from a human donor with aplastic anemia.

The chain couples TRBV6-4 to TRBJ2-1; maybe TRBD2 (6 bases). V lost 4 bases to trimming and J lost 1 base, with 8 bases between them. The CDR3 sequence is 14 residues long. Germline loops: CDR1 MRHNA, CDR2 SNTAGT. The CDR3 region has the DNA TGTGCCAGCAGTGCTAGCGAATCCTACAATGAGCAGTTCTTC. Its protein is CASSASESYNEQFF.

Comments on this clonotype: One end of the junction fails to match germline, which may point to a read error. This chain links TRBV19 with TRBJ1-6, with D tentatively TRBD1 (6 bases). Per the germline V gene, CDR1 is LNHDA and CDR2 is SQIVND (reference sequence). The CDR3 sequence is 16 residues long. The CDR3 is CASGILGTPDNSPLHF. The CDR3 DNA is TGTGCCAGTGGTATACTCGGGACACCAGATAATTCACCCCTCCACTTT.

The rearrangement links TRBV7-8 to TRBJ2-6; D is possibly TRBD2 (5 bases). The germline gives CDR1 SGHVS, CDR2 FQNEAQ. The CDR3 length is 17 residues. Trimming shortened V by 6 bases and J by 0 bases, and 15 bases separated the two germline ends. The CDR3 region has the DNA TGTGCCAGCAGTGAGGGCAGCCTCATCTCTGGGGCCAACGTCCTGACTTTC. Its protein product is CASSEGSLISGANVLTF.

This clonotype occurred many times. The chain combines TRBV9 with TRBJ1-1; D not resolved. Trimming took off 4 bases at V and 1 base at J, with 11 bases between the two ends. In germline, CDR1 is SGDLS, CDR2 YYNGEE. The CDR3 runs 14 residues. The CDR3 protein is CASSLEDANTEAFF. The CDR3 DNA reads TGTGCCAGCAGCTTAGAGGACGCGAACACTGAAGCTTTCTTT.

The V gene is TRBV13, the J gene TRBJ2-2, with unresolved D. Germline V gives CDR1 PRHDT, CDR2 FYEKMQ (reference sequence). The CDR3 loop spans 12 amino acids. Trimming stripped 4 bases from V and 3 bases from J, with 3 bases between. CDR3 protein: CASSYHTGELFF. CDR3 nucleotide sequence: TGTGCCAGCAGCTATCACACCGGGGAGCTGTTTTTT. Supplemented by reference TRBV13 and TRBJ2-2, the full variable domain reads AAGVIQSPRHLIKEKRETATLKCYPIPRHDTVYWYQQGPGQDPQFLISFYEKMQSDKGSIPDRFSAQQFSDYHSELNMSSLELGDSALYFCASSYHTGELFFGEGSRLTVL.

The chain is built from TRBV14 and TRBJ1-1, with 9 nucleotides matching TRBD1. From germline, CDR1 is SGHDN and CDR2 FVKESK. The CDR3 runs 14 residues. The J segment lost 2 bases and the V segment lost 9 bases, leaving 7 bases of the junction unmatched. The CDR3 DNA sequence: TGTGCCAGTACCCGGGACAGGGATAACACTGAAGCTTTCTTT. Encoded protein: CASTRDRDNTEAFF.

The J gene is TRBJ1-2, the V gene TRBV7-2; D is uncertain. The V gene lost 9 bases and the J gene lost 0 bases, with 11 bases spanning the gap. Germline loops: CDR1 SGHTA, CDR2 FQGNSA. The CDR3 covers 13 residues. The CDR3 is CARASASNYGYTF. CDR3 nucleotides: TGTGCCAGGGCCTCCGCATCTAACTATGGCTACACCTTC.

The CDR3 region is CSACRDRDNYGYTF. In nucleotides, the CDR3 is TGCAGTGCATGCCGGGACAGGGATAACTATGGCTACACCTTC. J is TRBJ1-2 and V is TRBV20-1, with TRBD1 matching over 9 bases. The trim removed 6 bases at V and 1 base at J, leaving 6 bases unmatched. The germline gives CDR1 DFQATT, CDR2 SNEGSKA (reference sequence). CDR3 length equals 14 residues.

The chain carries TRBV7-4 and TRBJ2-3; 9 bases align to TRBD1. The junction had 3 bases not matched to a gene; V was cut back by 1 base and J by 1 base. Per the germline V gene, CDR1 is SGHVT and CDR2 is SQSDAQ. This CDR3 comprises 16 residues. The CDR3 protein is CASSLGRTGGTDTQYF. As DNA, the CDR3 is TGTGCCAGCAGCTTAGGCCGGACAGGGGGCACAGATACGCAGTATTTT.

This clonotype was picked up a small number of times. The chain employs TRBV20-1 and TRBJ1-1; the D is unclear. Trimming pared 3 bases from V and 3 bases from J, leaving 11 bases between. Germline assignment: CDR1 DFQATT and CDR2 SNEGSKA (reference sequence). This CDR3 spans 13 amino acids. CDR3 amino acids: CSARGFGDTEAFF. As DNA, the CDR3 is TGCAGTGCTAGGGGGTTCGGCGACACTGAAGCTTTCTTT.

The V gene is TRBV7-8, the J gene TRBJ1-4; D is perhaps TRBD1 (6 bases). Trimming took 11 bases from V and 8 from J, leaving 21 bases between them. The CDR3 spans 14 residues. Germline CDR1 SGHVS, CDR2 FQNEAQ. DNA for the CDR3: TGTGCCTGGAGTGTACAGTCAGGGGTGGAAAAACTGTTTTTT. Its protein product is CAWSVQSGVEKLFF.

The table lists this clonotype with a count of one. The chain uses TRBV7-9 and TRBJ2-7, with 10 bases that match TRBD2. Unmatched junction bases numbered 5, after V lost 7 bases and J lost 5 bases. The CDR3 extends over 13 amino acids. Looked up from germline, CDR1 is SEHNR and CDR2 is FQNEAQ (reference sequence). The CDR3 nucleotides read TGTGCCAGCACCGTAGCGGGAGGTAACGAGCAGTACTTC. This encodes CASTVAGGNEQYF.

CDR3 DNA: TGTGCCAGTAGTGTGTATTTCGGTGGGGGACACTCTGGGGCCAACGTCCTGACTTTC. Its translation is CASSVYFGGGHSGANVLTF. The V call is TRBV19, the J call TRBJ2-6, with D maybe TRBD1 (6 bases). V dropped 5 bases and J dropped 0 bases, with 20 bases sitting between them. CDR1 and CDR2 from the germline V gene are LNHDA and SQIVND (reference sequence). The CDR3 is made up of 19 amino acids.

The chain couples TRBV2 to TRBJ2-5; D is unclear. Trimming took 5 bases from V and 3 from J, leaving 10 bases between them. From germline, CDR1 is SNHLY and CDR2 FYNNEI. The CDR3 is made up of 13 amino acids. CDR3 in amino acids: CASSKEPKETQYF. CDR3 sequence (DNA): TGTGCCAGCAGTAAGGAACCGAAAGAGACCCAGTACTTC.

This clonotype was seen only a few times. This chain uses TRBV15 with TRBJ2-7; 7 nucleotides line up with TRBD2. Germline V CDR1 and CDR2: LNHNV, YYDKDF (reference sequence). V shed 5 bases and J 2 bases; nucleotides not matched to a gene: 6. The CDR3 has 14 residues. The CDR3 coding sequence is TGTGCCACCAGCCTTACCGGGACTACCTACGAGCAGTACTTC. Translating it yields CATSLTGTTYEQYF.

The chain employs TRBV24-1 and TRBJ2-7; TRBD1 is a possible D gene (6 bases). CDR3 length equals 14 residues. Germline V gene data show CDR1 as KGHDR and CDR2 as SFDVKD. Trimming removed 4 bases at V and 2 bases at J, with 11 bases between. The CDR3 region is CATSDHRVPYEQYF. Written as DNA, the CDR3 is TGTGCCACCAGTGACCACAGGGTCCCCTACGAGCAGTACTTC.

V usage is TRBV11-2 and J usage is TRBJ2-3; D unresolved. The CDR3 consists of 11 residues. The V end was cut by 5 bases, the J end by 10 bases, with 10 bases between. CDR1 and CDR2 (germline): SGHAT, FQNNGV. CDR3 in DNA: TGTGCCAGCAGCCAAGTAGAAGCGCAGTATTTT. It is translated as CASSQVEAQYF. The full variable domain, completed using reference TRBV11-2 and TRBJ2-3, is EAGVAQSPRYKIIEKRQSVAFWCNPISGHATLYWYQQILGQGPKLLIQFQNNGVVDDSQLPKDRFSAERLKGVDSTLKIQPAKLEDSAVYLCASSQVEAQYFGPGTRLTVL.

The sample holds a few counts of this clonotype. The chain uses TRBV5-1 and TRBJ2-5; 10 bases line up with TRBD2. CDR1 is SGHRS and CDR2 is YFSETQ in the germline V gene. The CDR3 runs 16 residues. Trimming cost V 4 bases and J 6 bases; bases outside gene matches: 12. The CDR3 DNA sequence: TGCGCCAGCAGCATACAGATAGCGGGAGGTGAAAAGACCCAGTACTTC. Translation: CASSIQIAGGEKTQYF. The entire variable domain, with the rest obtained from reference TRBV5-1 and TRBJ2-5, is as follows: KAGVTQTPRYLIKTRGQQVTLSCSPISGHRSVSWYQQTPGQGLQFLFEYFSETQRNKGNFPGRFSGRQFSNSRSEMNVSTLELGDSALYLCASSIQIAGGEKTQYFGPGTRLLVL.

The chain uses TRBV20-1 and TRBJ1-6, with 7 bases matching TRBD1. The trim removed 0 bases at V and 0 bases at J, leaving 2 bases unmatched. Looked up from germline, CDR1 is DFQATT and CDR2 is SNEGSKA (reference sequence). The CDR3 consists of 16 residues. In nucleotides, the CDR3 is TGCAGTGCTAGAGATGAGGGGGCCTCCTATAATTCACCCCTCCACTTT. Its translation is CSARDEGASYNSPLHF.

The V gene is TRBV12-3 or TRBV12-4, the J gene TRBJ2-5; weak D call: TRBD1 (7 bases). CDR3 length: 14 residues. V was shortened by 6 bases and J by 2 bases, with 13 bases between the two germline ends. The CDR3 sequence: CASRAGTAQETQYF. In DNA, the CDR3 is TGTGCCAGCAGGGCGGGGACAGCACAAGAGACCCAGTACTTC.

This clonotype showed up just once. DNA for the CDR3: TGTGCCAGTTTAGCCGGGGAGCTGTTTTTT. Protein product: CASLAGELFF. The chain links TRBV19 to TRBJ2-2; D is unresolved. Germline loops: CDR1 LNHDA, CDR2 SQIVND (reference sequence). The CDR3 spans 10 residues. Trimming took off 8 bases at V and 6 bases at J, with 4 bases between the two ends.